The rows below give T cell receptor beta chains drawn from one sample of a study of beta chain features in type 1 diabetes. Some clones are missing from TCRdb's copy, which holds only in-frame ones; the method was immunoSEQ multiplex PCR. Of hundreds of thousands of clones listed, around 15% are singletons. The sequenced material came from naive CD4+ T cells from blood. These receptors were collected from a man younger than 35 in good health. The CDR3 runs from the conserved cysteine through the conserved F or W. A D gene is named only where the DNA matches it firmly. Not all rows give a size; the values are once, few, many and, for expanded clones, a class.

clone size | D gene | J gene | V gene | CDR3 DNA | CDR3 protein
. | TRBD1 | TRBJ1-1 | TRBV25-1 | TGTGCCAGCAGTGATGCTACAGGGGGCACAGCTTTCTTT | CASSDATGGTAFF
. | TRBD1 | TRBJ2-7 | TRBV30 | TGTGCCTGGAGCCCGGACAGGGCCACCTACGAGCAGTACTTC | CAWSPDRATYEQYF
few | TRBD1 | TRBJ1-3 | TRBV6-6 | TGTGCCAGCACCCGGGACAGGGACCAAATTTTT | CASTRDRDQIF
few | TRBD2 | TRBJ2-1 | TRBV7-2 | TGTGCCAGCAGACTCCCCTGGACTAGTAAGAATGAGCAGTTCTTC | CASRLPWTSKNEQFF
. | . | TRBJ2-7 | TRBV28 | TGTGCCAGCAGGGGAGCGACAGGTATCTACGAGCAGTACTTC | CASRGATGIYEQYF
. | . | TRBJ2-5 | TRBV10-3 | TGTGCCATCAGTGTAGGACGGCCTCAAGAAGAGACCCAGTACTTC | CAISVGRPQEETQYF
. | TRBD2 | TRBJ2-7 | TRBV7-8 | TGTGCCAGCACCACCGATGGACTAGCGGGAATCGAGCAGTACTTC | CASTTDGLAGIEQYF
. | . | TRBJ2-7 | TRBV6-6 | TGTGCGATTCGCCCATCGGGCTCCTACGAGCAGTACTTC | CAIRPSGSYEQYF
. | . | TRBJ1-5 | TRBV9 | TGTGCCAGCAGCGTAGGAGAGAGGAATCAGCCCCAGCATTTT | CASSVGERNQPQHF
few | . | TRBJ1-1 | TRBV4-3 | TGCGCCAGCAGCCAAGATTGGAACACTGAAGCTTTCTTT | CASSQDWNTEAFF
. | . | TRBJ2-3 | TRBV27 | TGTGCCATCGGGACCAATCGAGGTACGCAGTATTTT | CAIGTNRGTQYF
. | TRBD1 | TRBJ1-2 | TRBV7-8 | TGTGCCAGCAGCTTCAGGGGGCGCGACTATGGCTACACCTTC | CASSFRGRDYGYTF
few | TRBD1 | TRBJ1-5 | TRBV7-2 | TGTGCCAGCAGCCTGGACAGGGGCAATCAGCCCCAGCATTTT | CASSLDRGNQPQHF
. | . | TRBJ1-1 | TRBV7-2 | TGTGCCAGCAGCCTAGGACAAGGCGAAGCTTTCTTT | CASSLGQGEAFF
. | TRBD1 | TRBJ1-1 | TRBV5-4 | TGCGCCAGCAGCCAAGCGGCGACAGGGCATATGAACACTGAAGCTTTCTTT | CASSQAATGHMNTEAFF
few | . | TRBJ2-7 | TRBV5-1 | TGCGCCAGCAGCGAACAGGGCTACGAGCAGTACTTC | CASSEQGYEQYF
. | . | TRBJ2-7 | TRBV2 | TGTGCCAGCAGTAACGACAGCTACGAGCAGTACTTC | CASSNDSYEQYF
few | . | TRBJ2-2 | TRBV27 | TGTGCCAGCAGGGGGCTAGGAAGGACCGGGGAGCTGTTTTTT | CASRGLGRTGELFF
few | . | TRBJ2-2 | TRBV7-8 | TGTGCCAGCAGCCGCTCGGAAGCGAACACCGGGGAGCTGTTTTTT | CASSRSEANTGELFF
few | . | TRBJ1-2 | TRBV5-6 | TGTGCCAGCAGCTCGGGGCCACATGTCTATGGCTACACCTTC | CASSSGPHVYGYTF
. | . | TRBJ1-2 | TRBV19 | TGTGCCAGTAGGGACAGCTATGGCTACACCTTC | CASRDSYGYTF
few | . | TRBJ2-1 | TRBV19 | TGTGCCAGTAGTAATGAGGTCAGCGAGCAGTTCTTC | CASSNEVSEQFF
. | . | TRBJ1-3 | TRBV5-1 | TGCGCCAGCAGCTTGGACGGGAGCTCTGGAAACACCATATATTTT | CASSLDGSSGNTIYF
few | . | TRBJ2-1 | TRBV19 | TGTGCCAGTAGGTCTGTCGCCCCCTACAATGAGCAGTTCTTC | CASRSVAPYNEQFF
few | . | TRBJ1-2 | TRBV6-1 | TGTGCCAGCAGTGAACTTAGGAGGCATGGCTACACCTTC | CASSELRRHGYTF
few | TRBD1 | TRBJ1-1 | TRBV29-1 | TGCAGCGTTGCATTAAGTGGGACAGGGGGCGCTTTTTCTTCTGAAGCTTTCTTT | CSVALSGTGGAFSSEAFF
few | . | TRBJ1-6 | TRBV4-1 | TGCGCCAGCAGCCCGAATCTAGATGACGCAGGGGTCAATTCACCCCTCCACTTT | CASSPNLDDAGVNSPLHF
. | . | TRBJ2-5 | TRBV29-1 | TGCAGCGTTGGCCAGTTTGAGACCCAGTACTTC | CSVGQFETQYF
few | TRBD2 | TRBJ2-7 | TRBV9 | TGTGCCAGCAGCCTTGGACTAGCGGGAGGGGCCTACGAGCAGTACTTC | CASSLGLAGGAYEQYF
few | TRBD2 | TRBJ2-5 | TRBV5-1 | TGCGCCAGCAGCTCCGCCGGGACTAGCGGGAGAATATTGGAGACCCAGTACTTC | CASSSAGTSGRILETQYF
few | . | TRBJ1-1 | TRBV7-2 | TGTGCCAGCAGCTTCCGGGACTCCTTAGACGCTTTCTTT | CASSFRDSLDAFF
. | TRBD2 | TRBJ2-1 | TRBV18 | TGTGCCAGCTCACCACCGGGGTGGGAGGGTAACAATGAGCAGTTCTTC | CASSPPGWEGNNEQFF
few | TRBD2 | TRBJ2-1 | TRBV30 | TGTGCCTGGAGTCCATCTCGTCTAGCGGGGGGGTACAATGAGCAGTTCTTC | CAWSPSRLAGGYNEQFF
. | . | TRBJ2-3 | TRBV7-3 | TGTGCCAGCAGCTTAAACGTGGGCCACTCAGATACGCAGTATTTT | CASSLNVGHSDTQYF
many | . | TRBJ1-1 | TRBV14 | TGTGCCAGCAGTTTTAGTGGAGGCACTGAAGCTTTCTTT | CASSFSGGTEAFF
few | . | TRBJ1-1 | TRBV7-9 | TGTGCCAGCAGCTTCCAGGGTGGGTACACTGAAGCTTTCTTT | CASSFQGGYTEAFF
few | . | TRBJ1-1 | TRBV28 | TGTGCCAGCAGTCTAGGACAAGAAGCTTTCTTT | CASSLGQEAFF
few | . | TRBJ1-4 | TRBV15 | TGTGCCACCAGCCCAGGCTCATTAATTGAAAAACTGTTTTTT | CATSPGSLIEKLFF
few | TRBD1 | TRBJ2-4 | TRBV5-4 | TGTGCCAGCAGCCCAGGACAGGGACGCAATTTAGCCAAAAACATTCAGTACTTC | CASSPGQGRNLAKNIQYF
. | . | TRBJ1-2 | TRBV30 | . | CAWSQTRDFGPGATLFYGYTF
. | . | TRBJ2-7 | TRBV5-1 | TGCGCCAGCAGCTTTAGGGCTCTGACCGCCTACGAGCAGTACTTC | CASSFRALTAYEQYF
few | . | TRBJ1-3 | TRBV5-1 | TGCGCCAGCAGACATCGGAGTGGAAACACCATATATTTT | CASRHRSGNTIYF
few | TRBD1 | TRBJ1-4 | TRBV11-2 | TGTGCCAGCAGCTTGGGACAGGGGAGAACTAATGAAAAACTGTTTTTT | CASSLGQGRTNEKLFF
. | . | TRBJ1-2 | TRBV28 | TGTGCCAGCAGTTCCGGAGCGTATGGCTACACCTTC | CASSSGAYGYTF
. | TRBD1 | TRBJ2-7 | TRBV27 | TGTGCCAGCAGTTATGGACAGGGCGTAGAACGGTACTTC | CASSYGQGVERYF
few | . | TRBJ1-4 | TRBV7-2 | TGTGCCAGCAGTGCCGGGACTTTAGAAAAACTGTTTTTT | CASSAGTLEKLFF
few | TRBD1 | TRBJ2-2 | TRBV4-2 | TGTGCCAGCAGCAAATCCGGGACAGGGAACACCGGGGAGCTGTTTTTT | CASSKSGTGNTGELFF
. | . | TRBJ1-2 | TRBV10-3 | TGTGCCATCAGCCCCGGGACAAACGGCTACACCTTC | CAISPGTNGYTF
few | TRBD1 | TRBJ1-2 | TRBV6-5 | TGTGCCAGCAGTTACTACGGGACAGGACGCATCTATGGCTACACCTTC | CASSYYGTGRIYGYTF
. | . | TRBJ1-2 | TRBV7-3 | TGTGCCAGCAGCCCAGGGGTAGGCTACACCTTC | CASSPGVGYTF